This TCR beta chain was sequenced in a study of response to subunit inactivated influenza vaccine. Remarks on this clonotype: The antigen remains unidentified.

The ends were cut back, 3 bases at V and 0 bases at J, with 13 bases in the middle. The germline gives CDR1 WSHSY, CDR2 SAAADI. This CDR3 comprises 16 residues. TCRdb processed the RT-PCR reads anew with MiXCR; each CDR3 protein has one entry. The sample holds hundreds of thousands of distinct CDR3 sequences, roughly 20% seen once. Study observations and caveats: Authors suggested seasonal influenza vaccinations each recruit few new T cells.

This receptor was identified in a man between 45 and 60 years old who received an inactivated influenza vaccine. Sequencing was performed on PBMCs from blood, taken less than 6 days after vaccination. The V gene is TRBV10-2, the J gene TRBJ2-3; D might be TRBD1 or TRBD2, each matching 6 bases. CDR3 sequence (DNA): TGCGCCAGCAGTGATCAGTGGGGGGCTAGCACAGATACGCAGTATTTT. Its protein product is CASSDQWGASTDTQYF.